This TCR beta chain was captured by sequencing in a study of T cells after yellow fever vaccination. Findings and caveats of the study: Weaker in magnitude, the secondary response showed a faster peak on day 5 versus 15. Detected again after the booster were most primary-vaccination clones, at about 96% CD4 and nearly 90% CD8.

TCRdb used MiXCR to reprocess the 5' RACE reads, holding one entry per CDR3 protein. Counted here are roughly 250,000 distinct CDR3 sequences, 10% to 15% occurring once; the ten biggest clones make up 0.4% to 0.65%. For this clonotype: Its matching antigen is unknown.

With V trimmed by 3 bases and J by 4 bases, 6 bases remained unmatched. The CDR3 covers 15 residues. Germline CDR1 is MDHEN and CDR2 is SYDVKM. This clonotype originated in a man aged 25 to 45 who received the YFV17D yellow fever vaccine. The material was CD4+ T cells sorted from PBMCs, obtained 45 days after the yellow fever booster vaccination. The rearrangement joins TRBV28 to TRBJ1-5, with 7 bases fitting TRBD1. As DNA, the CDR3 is TGTGCCAGCAGTTTCCGAGGGACAGCAAATCAGCCCCAGCATTTT. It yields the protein CASSFRGTANQPQHF.